This T cell receptor beta chain was obtained from a study of blood T cell repertoires in COVID-19. At the level of the study: The United States, Italy and Spain were the sources of the acute and convalescent COVID-19 samples. PBMCs, B-cell-depleted T cells, or T cells provided the cDNA or gDNA that made up the material.

Those enrolled, adults aged roughly 18 to 89 years, came from 25 or so US areas. Sequenced by immunoSEQ multiplex PCR; TCRdb stores in-frame clones only, minus some. The sample has 300,000 to 400,000 clones, roughly nine tenths seen once. The sequence derives from a young man who had recovered from COVID-19. Sequenced: PBMCs or T cells enriched from blood (not recorded which).

The CDR3 nucleotides are TGTGCCAGTAGTATTTCCCAGGGACAGGGAGGCTACAATGAGCAGTTCTTC. It codes for CASSISQGQGGYNEQFF. The V and J genes are TRBV19 and TRBJ2-1, with 9 nucleotides matching TRBD1. This CDR3 spans 17 amino acids. Germline trimming cut 3 bases from V and 3 bases from J; bases unmatched to any gene: 9. The germline CDR1 and CDR2 sequences are LNHDA and SQIVND (reference sequence).